Listed here are 17 T cell receptor beta chains from one sample, sequenced in a study of blood T cells in healthy people across ages. Primed by a sample-barcoded 5' primer and a J-beta primer mix, a second PCR proceeded for 7 to 11 cycles. Each CDR3 protein is one row after TCRdb ran MiXCR on the 5' RACE reads. The data contain about 1.6 million distinct CDR3 sequences, roughly 30% of them singletons. The sequencing sample was made of blood. Source of these receptors: a woman between 25 and 40 years old in good health.

The chain joins TRBV9 to TRBJ2-1, with 7 bases lining up with TRBD1. The germline V gene encodes CDR1 SGDLS and CDR2 YYNGEE. This CDR3 region has 12 residues. V was pared by 3 bases and J by 8 bases, with 2 bases of the junction left unmatched. CDR3 protein: CASSGQGYEQFF. CDR3 in DNA: TGTGCCAGCAGCGGACAGGGCTATGAGCAGTTCTTC.

J is TRBJ1-1 and V is TRBV5-1, with D unclear. The CDR3 has 14 amino acids. Germline V gives CDR1 SGHRS, CDR2 YFSETQ. Trimming removed 0 bases at V and 4 bases at J, with 10 bases between. DNA of the CDR3: TGCGCCAGCAGCTTGGCAGCCCGGGGCACTGAAGCTTTCTTT. Its protein product is CASSLAARGTEAFF.

This clonotype has more than one count but fewer than ten. The chain has TRBV4-1 and TRBJ2-5; D is unclear. CDR3 length equals 15 residues. Germline CDR1 MGHRA, CDR2 YSYEKL. The V end lost 0 bases, the J end lost 5 bases, and 13 bases lay between the germline ends. The CDR3 loop is CASSQEVGSRETQYF. The CDR3 DNA follows: TGCGCCAGCAGCCAAGAGGTAGGGTCCCGTGAGACCCAGTACTTC.

This clonotype was found many times. The chain has TRBV4-1 and TRBJ2-7; possible D gene TRBD2, 5 bases. Trimming removed 4 bases from V and 3 bases from J, with 10 bases in between. The CDR3 sequence is 13 residues long. From germline, CDR1 is MGHRA and CDR2 YSYEKL. CDR3 nucleotides: TGCGCCAGCAGCCCGAGGGCCGACTACGAGCAGTACTTC. Protein sequence: CASSPRADYEQYF.

A few counts support this clonotype. This chain connects TRBV2 to TRBJ2-1; a possible D gene is TRBD1 (5 bases). V was shortened by 7 bases and J by 3 bases, with 10 bases between the two germline ends. This CDR3 region has 13 residues. Germline loops: CDR1 SNHLY, CDR2 FYNNEI. The CDR3 region has the DNA TGTGCCAGCACGAGACAGAGCTACAATGAGCAGTTCTTC. Protein product: CASTRQSYNEQFF.

This clonotype has a handful of counts. This chain connects TRBV20-1 to TRBJ2-5, with D unresolved. Trimming took off 6 bases at V and 5 bases at J, with 10 bases between the two ends. Germline values: CDR1 DFQATT, CDR2 SNEGSKA (reference sequence). There are 11 residues in the CDR3. The CDR3 sequence is CSALMGETQYF. CDR3 nucleotides: TGCAGTGCCCTCATGGGGGAGACCCAGTACTTC.

This clonotype was counted between two and nine times. CDR3 nucleotide sequence: TGCGCCAGCAGCCCGGAGATGGGGGGAGTCCGGACTGGGGAGCTGTTTTTT. Its protein is CASSPEMGGVRTGELFF. This rearrangement joins TRBV5-1 to TRBJ2-2, with D perhaps matching TRBD2 (6 bases). V was cut by 4 bases and J by 8 bases, with 24 bases left in between. Germline V gene data show CDR1 as SGHRS and CDR2 as YFSETQ. The length of the CDR3 is 17 residues.

This chain uses TRBV20-1 with TRBJ2-6; perhaps TRBD1 as D (6 bases). The CDR3 loop spans 16 amino acids. V shed 6 bases and J shed 1 base, with 16 bases lying between them. Germline V gene data show CDR1 as DFQATT and CDR2 as SNEGSKA (reference sequence). CDR3 nucleotide sequence: TGCAGTGCGTATGACAGGTTGGGTTCTGGGGCCAACGTCCTGACTTTC. Translation gives CSAYDRLGSGANVLTF.

The V and J genes are TRBV5-6 and TRBJ1-4; D might be TRBD1 (5 bases). The CDR3 has 15 residues. Germline loops: CDR1 SGHDT, CDR2 YYEEEE. V lost 0 bases to trimming and J lost 6 bases, with 12 bases between them. CDR3 sequence: CASSLGVQGDEKLFF. The CDR3 DNA reads as TGTGCCAGCAGCTTGGGCGTCCAGGGCGATGAAAAACTGTTTTTT. Drawing the rest from reference TRBV5-6 and TRBJ1-4, the complete variable domain is DAGVTQSPTHLIKTRGQQVTLRCSPKSGHDTVSWYQQALGQGPQFIFQYYEEEERQRGNFPDRFSGHQFPNYSSELNVNALLLGDSALYLCASSLGVQGDEKLFFGSGTQLSVL.

The chain joins TRBV18 to TRBJ1-4, with 7 bases that match TRBD1. CDR1 KGHSH and CDR2 LQKENI come from the germline V gene. CDR3 size: 16 residues. V shed 2 bases, J shed 8 bases, and the junction held 11 bases outside the gene matches. CDR3 sequence reads: CASSPEFRQGDEKLFF. CDR3 nucleotide sequence: TGTGCCAGCTCACCAGAATTCCGACAGGGAGACGAAAAACTGTTTTTT. The full variable domain, in which reference TRBV18 and TRBJ1-4 provide the parts outside the CDR3, is NAGVMQNPRHLVRRRGQEARLRCSPMKGHSHVYWYRQLPEEGLKFMVYLQKENIIDESGMPKERFSAEFPKEGPSILRIQQVVRGDSAAYFCASSPEFRQGDEKLFFGSGTQLSVL.

This clonotype appeared a few times. The chain recombines TRBV10-3 with TRBJ1-6; D remains unclear. This CDR3 is built from 14 residues. V was clipped by 11 bases and J by 9 bases, with 20 bases between them. Germline loops: CDR1 ENHRY, CDR2 SYGVKD. The CDR3 spells CAVAGGGASSPLHF. The CDR3 bases are TGTGCCGTCGCGGGCGGAGGAGCGAGTTCACCCCTCCACTTT.

The chain employs TRBV5-8 and TRBJ1-4, with TRBD1 as a possible D gene (5 bases). CDR1 and CDR2 (germline): SGHTS, YDEGEE. The length of the CDR3 is 16 residues. V lost 0 bases and J lost 0, with 9 bases in between. In DNA form, the CDR3 reads TGTGCCAGCAGCTTGGGACAGCCTGCAACTAATGAAAAACTGTTTTTT. Its translation: CASSLGQPATNEKLFF.

The CDR3 coding sequence is TGTGCCAGCAGTGACGAAGGGGGAGAGGGACTTAGCACAGATACGCAGTATTTT. It encodes CASSDEGGEGLSTDTQYF. The V gene is TRBV6-4, the J gene TRBJ2-3, with D perhaps given as TRBD1 or TRBD2 (6 bases each). Germline V gene data show CDR1 as MRHNA and CDR2 as SNTAGT. The CDR3 extends over 18 amino acids. V lost 2 bases, J lost 0 bases, and 18 bases lay in between.

This chain uses TRBV4-1 with TRBJ2-1; D is perhaps TRBD2 (5 bases). Germline CDR1 is MGHRA and CDR2 is YSYEKL. With 3 bases removed from V and 0 bases from J, the gap between germline ends came to 12 bases. CDR3 length: 16 amino acids. The CDR3 DNA reads TGCGCCAGCAGCCATCTACTGGGGAGCTCCTACAATGAGCAGTTCTTC. Its translation is CASSHLLGSSYNEQFF.

The chain is built from TRBV6-6 and TRBJ2-7, with D possibly TRBD2 on 7 matching bases. Trimming left V 8 bases short and J 7 bases short, with 18 bases between. Germline V lookup: CDR1 MNHNY, CDR2 SVGAGI (reference sequence). This CDR3 contains 13 residues. The CDR3 sequence: CASCGGGLGEQYF. CDR3 DNA: TGTGCCAGCTGTGGGGGGGGCCTGGGTGAGCAGTACTTC.

The chain recombines TRBV5-1 with TRBJ2-7; D perhaps matches TRBD1 (6 bases). The length of the CDR3 is 15 residues. V was cut by 4 bases and J by 2 bases, with 16 bases left in between. Germline CDR1 is SGHRS and CDR2 is YFSETQ. This CDR3 is CASSRTAGLTYEQYF. CDR3 in DNA: TGCGCCAGCAGCCGGACAGCCGGACTTACCTACGAGCAGTACTTC.

This clonotype has a handful of counts. The chain combines TRBV9 with TRBJ2-1; D is perhaps TRBD2 (5 bases). V shed 0 bases and J shed 10 bases, with 11 bases lying between them. CDR1 is SGDLS, CDR2 YYNGEE, per germline. The CDR3 is 13 amino acids. This chain's CDR3 is CASSVEARGEQFF. CDR3 DNA sequence: TGTGCCAGCAGCGTAGAAGCCCGCGGGGAGCAGTTCTTC. Together with reference TRBV9 and TRBJ2-1, the CDR3 gives the full variable domain: DSGVTQTPKHLITATGQRVTLRCSPRSGDLSVYWYQQSLDQGLQFLIQYYNGEERAKGNILERFSAQQFPDLHSELNLSSLELGDSALYFCASSVEARGEQFFGPGTRLTVL.